These 13 T cell receptor beta chains originate from one sample sequenced in a study of T cell changes during pregnancy in multiple sclerosis. Data came from immunoSEQ multiplex PCR; TCRdb stores just in-frame clones and leaves some out. The sample carries tens of thousands of clones, 92% recorded once. The source was peripheral blood, collected after pregnancy. The receptors originated from a female donor with multiple sclerosis, enrolled in a pregnancy study.

The genes are TRBV7-9 and TRBJ2-7, with D possibly being TRBD1 (6 bases). There are 15 residues in the CDR3. CDR1 is SEHNR, CDR2 FQNEAQ, per germline (reference sequence). V dropped 1 base and J dropped 0 bases, with 10 bases sitting between them. Written as DNA, the CDR3 is TGTGCCAGCAGCTTAGGAACAGGGTACTCCTACGAGCAGTACTTC. Translating it yields CASSLGTGYSYEQYF.

The chain recombines TRBV9 with TRBJ2-7; 14 bases are shared with TRBD2. V lost 4 bases and J lost 3; bases outside the gene matches: 6. From germline, CDR1 is SGDLS and CDR2 YYNGEE. There are 16 residues in the CDR3. The CDR3 bases are TGTGCCAGCAGCCCCTTAGGGACTAGCGGGAGCTACGAGCAGTACTTC. It is translated as CASSPLGTSGSYEQYF.

The V and J genes are TRBV7-9 and TRBJ2-5; D remains unclear. The CDR3 runs 13 residues. CDR1 and CDR2 from the germline V gene are SEHNR and FQNEAQ (reference sequence). The V and J ends lost 3 bases and 1 base respectively, with 6 bases between them. CDR3 sequence (DNA): TGTGCCAGCAGCTTTGCAGGCCAAGAGACCCAGTACTTC. The encoded protein is CASSFAGQETQYF.

The chain uses TRBV28 and TRBJ2-3; weak D call: TRBD2 (5 bases). The CDR3 extends over 13 amino acids. The V gene lost 3 bases and the J gene lost 4 bases, with 8 bases spanning the gap. The germline V gene has CDR1 MDHEN and CDR2 SYDVKM. CDR3 in amino acids: CASSLLGADTQYF. The CDR3 nucleotides are TGTGCCAGCAGTTTGCTCGGGGCAGATACGCAGTATTTT. The full variable domain, with the rest looked up from reference TRBV28 and TRBJ2-3, is DVKVTQSSRYLVKRTGEKVFLECVQDMDHENMFWYRQDPGLGLRLIYFSYDVKMKEKGDIPEGYSVSREKKERFSLILESASTNQTSMYLCASSLLGADTQYFGPGTRLTVL.

This chain uses TRBV13 with TRBJ2-1; 11 nucleotides agree with TRBD2. CDR1 is PRHDT and CDR2 is FYEKMQ in the germline V gene (reference sequence). CDR3 length: 15 amino acids. Losses at the gene ends were 5 bases for V and 4 bases for J; bases not matched to a gene: 4. CDR3 DNA sequence: TGTGCCAGCAGCACCGGGACTAGCGGATACAATGAGCAGTTCTTC. Residues: CASSTGTSGYNEQFF.

The CDR3 here is CASSGQTGDNQPQHF. The CDR3 nucleotides are TGTGCCAGCAGTGGTCAGACAGGGGACAATCAGCCCCAGCATTTT. The genes are TRBV6-1 and TRBJ1-5; 8 nucleotides align to TRBD1. Germline loops: CDR1 MNHNS, CDR2 SASEGT. The CDR3 is 15 amino acids. With V trimmed by 4 bases and J by 3 bases, 5 bases remained unmatched.

The chain uses TRBV7-9 and TRBJ2-4, with D unclear. V was trimmed by 5 bases and J by 0 bases, leaving 8 bases between them. Germline-derived CDR1 and CDR2 are SEHNR and FQNEAQ (reference sequence). There are 14 residues in the CDR3. The CDR3 region is CASSPPGAKNIQYF. The CDR3, as DNA: TGTGCCAGCAGCCCTCCGGGAGCCAAAAACATTCAGTACTTC.

This chain uses TRBV28 with TRBJ1-1; tentatively, D is TRBD1 (5 bases). CDR3 length: 17 amino acids. Germline V gene sequence: CDR1 MDHEN, CDR2 SYDVKM. V lost 2 bases and J lost 0, with 16 bases in between. In nucleotides, the CDR3 is TGTGCCAGCAGTTTAAAGGGGTCTATGATTCTGAACACTGAAGCTTTCTTT. The encoded protein is CASSLKGSMILNTEAFF.

The gene calls are TRBV11-3 and TRBJ2-7, with D maybe TRBD1 (6 bases). Germline-derived CDR1 and CDR2 are SGHNT and YENEEA. The CDR3 runs 12 residues. V was pared by 5 bases and J by 7 bases, with 12 bases between. The CDR3 loop reads CASSRTVGEQYF. The CDR3 bases are TGTGCCAGCAGCCGGACAGTGGGAGAGCAGTACTTC.

The V and J genes are TRBV7-2 and TRBJ1-5; TRBD1 matches at 10 bases. Germline values: CDR1 SGHTA, CDR2 FQGNSA. Unmatched junction bases numbered 2, after V lost 1 base and J lost 5 bases. This CDR3 contains 15 residues. This CDR3 is CASSLEGTGDQPQHF. CDR3 bases: TGTGCCAGCAGCTTAGAGGGGACAGGGGATCAGCCCCAGCATTTT.

For the CDR3, the DNA is TGCAGCGTTGAGGGCAGCATGTCCTACAATGAGCAGTTCTTC. This encodes CSVEGSMSYNEQFF. V is TRBV29-1 and J is TRBJ2-1; D is uncertain. The germline V gene encodes CDR1 SQVTM and CDR2 ANQGSEA. V was trimmed by 3 bases and J by 1 base, leaving 10 bases between them. The CDR3 has 14 residues.

J is TRBJ2-1 and V is TRBV18; tentatively, D is TRBD1 (6 bases). Trimming cost V 2 bases and J 7 bases, with 15 bases left between them. Germline loops: CDR1 KGHSH, CDR2 LQKENI. The CDR3 loop spans 15 amino acids. The CDR3 DNA reads as TGTGCCAGCTCACCATTGGCAGGGGAACATAATGAGCAGTTCTTC. Amino acid sequence: CASSPLAGEHNEQFF.

The chain employs TRBV20-1 and TRBJ2-7, with D maybe TRBD1 (6 bases). The CDR3 extends over 11 amino acids. Germline V gene lookup returns CDR1 DFQATT and CDR2 SNEGSKA (reference sequence). Trimming removed 0 bases from V and 9 bases from J, with 9 bases in between. The CDR3 sequence is CSAREQGGQYF. The CDR3 coding sequence is TGCAGTGCTAGAGAACAGGGCGGGCAGTACTTC.